Presented here are 32 T cell receptor beta chains from one specimen sequenced in a study of a mutant IDH1 vaccine in newly diagnosed glioma (dated by TCRdb to 2020 to 2023). Antigens for these TCRs are unknown. The library relied on the immunoSEQ multiplex PCR assay. This immuneACCESS table, as held by TCRdb, lists in-frame sequences with V and J called but not all clones. Of the missing ones, under half trace to an unresolved V gene in checked studies; the others have no known cause. The sample table holds tens of thousands of clones, of which 90% were seen once. The ten largest clones capture 5% to 5.5% of the sample. Per the publication, the time point label means: week 47, end of study. Every vaccine dose consisted of 300 ug of a 20-mer mutant IDH1 peptide in Montanide, administered subcutaneously together with topical imiquimod. Sequenced here: PBMCs, sampled from a glioma patient whose treatment included an IDH1 peptide vaccine. The origin of the receptors is a woman aged 40 to 50 with glioma.

The chain carries TRBV15 and TRBJ1-1; 10 bases fit TRBD1. Trimming removed 2 bases from V and 3 bases from J; junction bases left unmatched: 6. The CDR3 totals 16 residues. The germline V gene has CDR1 LNHNV and CDR2 YYDKDF (reference sequence). The CDR3 protein is CATSRPRTGGDTEAFF. In nucleotides, the CDR3 is TGTGCCACCAGCAGACCCCGGACAGGGGGAGACACTGAAGCTTTCTTT.

V usage is TRBV6-6 and J usage is TRBJ2-7; D is tentatively TRBD1 or TRBD2 (5 bases each). The CDR3 totals 15 residues. Between the trimmed V and J ends, which lost 6 bases and 1 base, there was a span of 16 bases. Germline values: CDR1 MNHNY, CDR2 SVGAGI (reference sequence). The CDR3 loop reads CASSRPMGVSYEQYF. CDR3 nucleotide sequence: TGTGCCAGCAGCCGCCCCATGGGGGTGTCCTACGAGCAGTACTTC.

The genes are TRBV6-1 and TRBJ1-4, with 10 bases lining up with TRBD1. The CDR3 contains 15 residues. In germline, CDR1 is MNHNS, CDR2 SASEGT. V lost 3 bases, J lost 5 bases, and 3 bases stayed unmatched. The CDR3 reads CASSDMTGGNEKLFF. DNA of the CDR3: TGTGCCAGCAGTGACATGACAGGGGGCAATGAAAAACTGTTTTTT.

This clone came up once. The chain recombines TRBV6-5 with TRBJ1-5, with D maybe TRBD1 (6 bases). The V end lost 6 bases, the J end lost 7 bases, and 10 bases lay between the germline ends. This CDR3 contains 12 residues. Germline values: CDR1 MNHEY, CDR2 SVGAGI. The CDR3 sequence is CASSSTGQPQHF. The DNA of the CDR3 is TGTGCCAGCAGCTCAACAGGGCAGCCCCAGCATTTT.

The chain is built from TRBV19 and TRBJ1-2; 7 bases agree with TRBD1. Germline lookup yields CDR1 LNHDA and CDR2 SQIVND (reference sequence). J gave up 3 bases and V 1 base, and 5 bases lay outside the gene matches. This CDR3 region has 15 residues. CDR3 coding DNA: TGTGCCAGTAGTATAGCGACAGGGACTGACTATGGCTACACCTTC. This codes for CASSIATGTDYGYTF.

The chain has TRBV4-3 and TRBJ2-1, with TRBD1 matching over 7 bases. Germline V lookup: CDR1 LGHNA, CDR2 YSLEER. The CDR3 has 13 residues. The J segment lost 7 bases and the V segment lost 4 bases, leaving 4 bases of the junction unmatched. The CDR3 coding sequence is TGCGCCAGCAGCCCCTCGACAGGGAATGAGCAGTTCTTC. Protein product: CASSPSTGNEQFF.

V is TRBV7-9 and J is TRBJ2-2; the match to TRBD2 covers 8 bases. J lost 4 bases, V lost 6 bases, and 7 bases had no gene match. Germline V gene sequence: CDR1 SEHNR, CDR2 FQNEAQ (reference sequence). The CDR3 extends over 15 amino acids. The CDR3 region is CASSRIAGSTGELFF. Written as DNA, the CDR3 is TGTGCCAGCAGTAGAATAGCGGGGTCCACCGGGGAGCTGTTTTTT. The variable domain in full, with the rest retrieved from reference TRBV7-9 and TRBJ2-2, is DTGVSQNPRHKITKRGQNVTFRCDPISEHNRLYWYRQTLGQGPEFLTYFQNEAQLEKSRLLSDRFSAERPKGSFSTLEIQRTEQGDSAMYLCASSRIAGSTGELFFGEGSRLTVL.

V is TRBV5-4 and J is TRBJ2-1; D unclear. The V end was cut by 1 base, the J end by 3 bases, with 2 bases between. Germline CDR1 and CDR2: SGHNT and YYREEE (reference sequence). The CDR3 loop spans 12 amino acids. CDR3 DNA: TGTGCCAGCAGCTTGCTCTACAATGAGCAGTTCTTC. This translates into CASSLLYNEQFF. Complete variable domain (other parts from reference TRBV5-4 and TRBJ2-1): ETGVTQSPTHLIKTRGQQVTLRCSSQSGHNTVSWYQQALGQGPQFIFQYYREEENGRGNFPPRFSGLQFPNYSSELNVNALELDDSALYLCASSLLYNEQFFGPGTRLTVL.

This chain links TRBV29-1 with TRBJ1-1, with D unclear. The CDR3 extends over 12 amino acids. The V gene lost 4 bases and the J gene lost 3 bases, with 9 bases spanning the gap. Germline lookup yields CDR1 SQVTM and CDR2 ANQGSEA. CDR3 coding DNA: TGCAGCGTTGTCGGCGGGCACACTGAAGCTTTCTTT. This encodes CSVVGGHTEAFF.

The chain combines TRBV19 with TRBJ2-2; no firm D call. Trimming took 9 bases from V and 7 from J, leaving 3 bases between them. This CDR3 contains 9 residues. Germline assignment: CDR1 LNHDA and CDR2 SQIVND (reference sequence). The CDR3 sequence: CASFGELFF. The CDR3 DNA follows: TGTGCCAGCTTCGGGGAGCTGTTTTTT.

This chain links TRBV30 with TRBJ2-2; the D gene is possibly TRBD2 (5 bases). The CDR3 has 14 amino acids. From germline, CDR1 is GTSNPN and CDR2 SVGIG (reference sequence). Trimming took off 3 bases at V and 3 bases at J, with 11 bases between the two ends. The CDR3 is CAWRSGVYTGELFF. CDR3 in DNA: TGTGCCTGGAGGTCCGGGGTCTACACCGGGGAGCTGTTTTTT.

The rearrangement links TRBV30 to TRBJ2-7, with 7 bases fitting TRBD1. V gave up 4 bases and J gave up 3 bases; unmatched junction bases: 9. The germline CDR1 and CDR2 sequences are GTSNPN and SVGIG (reference sequence). The CDR3 consists of 14 residues. Here the CDR3 reads CAWNDRAAYYEQYF. CDR3 DNA sequence: TGTGCCTGGAACGACAGGGCCGCTTACTACGAGCAGTACTTC.

The V gene is TRBV7-6, the J gene TRBJ2-3; 11 nucleotides align to TRBD2. The V segment lost 3 bases and the J segment 0 bases; nucleotides outside the gene matches: 2. Germline assignment: CDR1 SGHVS and CDR2 FNYEAQ. The CDR3 loop spans 16 amino acids. The CDR3 here is CASSFLAGGSTDTQYF. For the CDR3, the DNA is TGTGCCAGCAGCTTTTTAGCGGGGGGGAGCACAGATACGCAGTATTTT.

The chain recombines TRBV7-6 with TRBJ1-1, with no clear D. V lost 5 bases, J lost 5 bases, and 12 bases lay in between. The CDR3 has 13 amino acids. Looked up from germline, CDR1 is SGHVS and CDR2 is FNYEAQ. As DNA, the CDR3 is TGTGCCAGCAGCGAAGAGGGCGGGACTGAAGCTTTCTTT. Its protein product is CASSEEGGTEAFF.

The chain uses TRBV5-4 and TRBJ1-5; D uncertain. Per germline, CDR1 SGHNT and CDR2 YYREEE (reference sequence). This CDR3 has 13 amino acids. V was clipped by 4 bases and J by 0 bases, with 5 bases between them. The CDR3 coding sequence is TGTGCCAGCAGCCTTGATAGCAATCAGCCCCAGCATTTT. It yields the protein CASSLDSNQPQHF.

The chain carries TRBV18 and TRBJ2-1; 10 bases fit TRBD2. Germline V gives CDR1 KGHSH, CDR2 LQKENI. The CDR3 covers 19 residues. Trimming removed 2 bases from V and 0 bases from J; junction bases left unmatched: 10. The CDR3 coding sequence is TGTGCCAGCTCACCAACCTCACTAGCGGGGTTTAGCTCCTACAATGAGCAGTTCTTC. Its translation: CASSPTSLAGFSSYNEQFF.

This chain connects TRBV7-2 to TRBJ2-7; 7 bases match TRBD1. V trimming: 4 bases; J trimming: 4 bases; junction bases outside the gene matches: 13. The germline V gene has CDR1 SGHTA and CDR2 FQGNSA. The CDR3 consists of 16 residues. This CDR3 reads CASSYLFETGSYEQYF. CDR3 DNA sequence: TGTGCCAGCAGCTACTTGTTCGAGACAGGGTCTTACGAGCAGTACTTC.

The chain has TRBV5-1 and TRBJ2-3; D not certain. The CDR3 is 14 amino acids. Germline CDR1 is SGHRS and CDR2 is YFSETQ. Trimming removed 0 bases from V and 5 bases from J, with 10 bases in between. CDR3: CASSLAPYGDTQYF. Written as DNA, the CDR3 is TGCGCCAGCAGCTTGGCCCCGTACGGAGATACGCAGTATTTT.

This clone has a handful of counts. J is TRBJ2-7 and V is TRBV6-1; D is unclear. The CDR3 runs 15 residues. The V gene's germline CDR1 is MNHNS and CDR2 SASEGT. The ends were cut back, 1 base at V and 5 bases at J, with 15 bases in the middle. CDR3 protein: CASSEGKGDTDEQYF. The CDR3 DNA reads as TGTGCCAGCAGTGAAGGTAAAGGTGATACGGACGAGCAGTACTTC.

J is TRBJ2-2 and V is TRBV9; D is perhaps TRBD2 (6 bases). This CDR3 region has 15 residues. Trimming left V 0 bases short and J 8 bases short, with 14 bases between. Per germline, CDR1 SGDLS and CDR2 YYNGEE. The CDR3 bases are TGTGCCAGCAGCGTAGAAGGACTACTTAAGGGGGAGCTGTTTTTT. It is translated as CASSVEGLLKGELFF.

The chain employs TRBV5-1 and TRBJ1-4; weak D call: TRBD1 (6 bases). Germline CDR1 reads SGHRS; CDR2 reads YFSETQ. With 0 bases removed from V and 8 bases from J, the gap between germline ends came to 11 bases. CDR3 length: 14 amino acids. The CDR3 DNA follows: TGCGCCAGCAGCTTGGCCATAACAGGGGAAAAACTGTTTTTT. It codes for CASSLAITGEKLFF. The variable domain in full, completed from reference TRBV5-1 and TRBJ1-4, reads KAGVTQTPRYLIKTRGQQVTLSCSPISGHRSVSWYQQTPGQGLQFLFEYFSETQRNKGNFPGRFSGRQFSNSRSEMNVSTLELGDSALYLCASSLAITGEKLFFGSGTQLSVL.

This clone was detected only once. This rearrangement joins TRBV5-5 to TRBJ1-1; D not certain. V lost 5 bases, J lost 1 base, and 9 bases lay in between. There are 13 residues in the CDR3. The germline CDR1 and CDR2 sequences are SGHKS and YYEKEE (reference sequence). CDR3 nucleotide sequence: TGTGCCAGCAGTCCGACACCGAACACTGAAGCTTTCTTT. Residues: CASSPTPNTEAFF.

This clone appeared a few times. V and J are TRBV19 and TRBJ2-7; 10 bases align to TRBD1. After removal of 4 bases from V and 0 bases from J, the junction contained 9 bases not matched to a gene. Per germline, CDR1 LNHDA and CDR2 SQIVND (reference sequence). The CDR3 extends over 17 amino acids. The CDR3 is CASSRSPGQGFSYEQYF. CDR3 in DNA: TGTGCCAGTAGTAGGAGCCCGGGACAGGGGTTCTCCTACGAGCAGTACTTC.

This rearrangement joins TRBV7-2 to TRBJ2-7; D assignment may be TRBD1 or TRBD2 (5 bases each). V lost 5 bases to trimming and J lost 1 base, with 18 bases between them. Germline lookup yields CDR1 SGHTA and CDR2 FQGNSA. The CDR3 sequence is 16 residues long. The CDR3 here is CASSATPGPRSYEQYF. In DNA, the CDR3 is TGTGCCAGCAGCGCAACGCCGGGACCACGGTCCTACGAGCAGTACTTC.

The V gene is TRBV6-1, the J gene TRBJ2-3; possible D gene TRBD2, 7 bases. Germline V gene lookup returns CDR1 MNHNS and CDR2 SASEGT. V lost 6 bases, J lost 2 bases, and 12 bases lay in between. The CDR3 consists of 14 residues. CDR3 loop: CASRSGTLTDTQYF. The DNA of the CDR3 is TGTGCCAGCAGAAGCGGGACACTCACAGATACGCAGTATTTT.

The rearrangement joins TRBV7-2 to TRBJ1-5; D is ambiguous. V shed 1 base and J shed 3 bases, with 7 bases lying between them. CDR1 SGHTA and CDR2 FQGNSA come from the germline V gene. The CDR3 has 14 amino acids. This chain's CDR3 is CASSLGGFNQPQHF. The CDR3 bases are TGTGCCAGCAGCTTAGGAGGGTTCAATCAGCCCCAGCATTTT. The whole variable domain, filled in from reference TRBV7-2 and TRBJ1-5, reads GAGVSQSPSNKVTEKGKDVELRCDPISGHTALYWYRQSLGQGLEFLIYFQGNSAPDKSGLPSDRFSAERTGGSVSTLTIQRTQQEDSAVYLCASSLGGFNQPQHFGDGTRLSIL.

The CDR3 spells CASSGQGTETQYF. In DNA form, the CDR3 reads TGCGCCAGCTCCGGACAGGGGACAGAGACCCAGTACTTC. This chain links TRBV5-1 with TRBJ2-5; 9 bases are shared with TRBD1. The CDR3 covers 13 residues. Trimming cost V 7 bases and J 4 bases; bases outside gene matches: 5. Germline V gene data show CDR1 as SGHRS and CDR2 as YFSETQ.

With regard to this clone: At one end, the junction sequence differs from germline, possibly due to a read error. The gene calls are TRBV27 and TRBJ2-2; TRBD2 might be the D (6 bases). CDR1 is MNHEY, CDR2 SMNVEV, per germline (reference sequence). The CDR3 has 13 amino acids. CDR3 sequence (DNA): TGCGGCAGTGGGGGGTCGAACACCGGGGAGCTGTTTTTT. Its translation: CGSGGSNTGELFF.

V usage is TRBV5-1 and J usage is TRBJ1-1; tentative D call: TRBD1 (5 bases). The V gene lost 0 bases and the J gene lost 5 bases, with 17 bases spanning the gap. The CDR3 consists of 16 residues. Germline assignment: CDR1 SGHRS and CDR2 YFSETQ. CDR3 amino acids: CASSLGGGRELTEAFF. Written as DNA, the CDR3 is TGCGCCAGCAGCTTGGGGGGGGGAAGGGAGTTGACTGAAGCTTTCTTT. The full variable domain, in which reference TRBV5-1 and TRBJ1-1 provide the parts outside the CDR3, is KAGVTQTPRYLIKTRGQQVTLSCSPISGHRSVSWYQQTPGQGLQFLFEYFSETQRNKGNFPGRFSGRQFSNSRSEMNVSTLELGDSALYLCASSLGGGRELTEAFFGQGTRLTVV.

The rearrangement links TRBV7-9 to TRBJ2-7; 9 bases match TRBD1. The CDR3 length is 16 residues. The trim removed 5 bases at V and 2 bases at J, leaving 10 bases unmatched. The germline V gene encodes CDR1 SEHNR and CDR2 FQNEAQ (reference sequence). In DNA, the CDR3 is TGTGCCAGCAGCCCCATACAGGGGGCGCAAGCCTACGAGCAGTACTTC. Amino acid sequence: CASSPIQGAQAYEQYF.

The gene calls are TRBV4-1 and TRBJ2-1, with 7 bases that match TRBD1. The CDR3 sequence is 18 residues long. J was trimmed by 0 bases and V by 2 bases; bases with no gene match: 10. Germline V gene sequence: CDR1 MGHRA, CDR2 YSYEKL. CDR3 loop: CASSQYFPGTVSYNEQFF. The CDR3 DNA reads TGCGCCAGCAGCCAATATTTCCCCGGGACAGTCTCCTACAATGAGCAGTTCTTC.

The chain uses TRBV4-2 and TRBJ1-1; maybe TRBD1 (6 bases). This CDR3 has 15 amino acids. V shed 1 base and J shed 1 base, with 10 bases lying between them. CDR1 and CDR2 from the germline V gene are LGHNA and YNFKEQ. This CDR3 reads CASSQASRGNTEAFF. In DNA, the CDR3 is TGTGCCAGCAGCCAAGCGTCCAGGGGGAACACTGAAGCTTTCTTT.